The 32 T cell receptor beta chains listed next were all sequenced from one sample in a study of beta chain features in type 1 diabetes. Study-level points and caveats: Shorter TCRB CDR3s, moderately but significantly so, marked every one of the four CD4+ subsets in Type 1 diabetes patients.

cDNA synthesis used the whole RNA isolate, giving expressed TCRB sequences. Produced via immunoSEQ multiplex PCR; TCRdb's table is partial and in-frame only. The table lists about 150,000 clones, roughly 7.1% of them singletons, with more than 0.75% in the top ten. No cognate antigen is known for these TCRs. The source material was central memory CD4+ T cells from blood. These TCRs come from a woman aged 40 to 49 with type 1 diabetes.

The chain combines TRBV9 with TRBJ1-1; D is perhaps TRBD1 (6 bases). Trimming took 4 bases from V and 4 from J, leaving 11 bases between them. This CDR3 region has 13 residues. The germline V gene encodes CDR1 SGDLS and CDR2 YYNGEE. CDR3 DNA sequence: TGTGCCAGCAGCCCACAGGGAACCACTGAAGCTTTCTTT. This codes for CASSPQGTTEAFF.

The chain combines TRBV4-2 with TRBJ2-5; D gene ambiguous. The CDR3 is 15 amino acids. Germline assignment: CDR1 LGHNA and CDR2 YNFKEQ. Trimming took 0 bases from V and 7 from J, leaving 15 bases between them. This CDR3 reads CASSQEGPFPGTQYF. The CDR3 region has the DNA TGTGCCAGCAGCCAAGAGGGCCCCTTCCCCGGGACCCAGTACTTC.

The rearrangement uses TRBV9 and TRBJ2-3; TRBD1 agrees at 8 bases. The V gene end was trimmed by 2 bases and the J gene end by 4 bases; junction bases not matched to a gene: 3. Germline values: CDR1 SGDLS, CDR2 YYNGEE. The CDR3 extends over 14 amino acids. CDR3 protein: CASSVLQGADTQYF. CDR3 coding DNA: TGTGCCAGCAGCGTCCTACAGGGGGCAGATACGCAGTATTTT.

This clone was counted only a few times. The V gene is TRBV10-3, the J gene TRBJ1-2; 7 bases map to TRBD1. V lost 3 bases, J lost 6 bases, and 7 bases stayed unmatched. The germline V gene encodes CDR1 ENHRY and CDR2 SYGVKD. The CDR3 totals 14 residues. CDR3 in amino acids: CAISEGTATHGYTF. CDR3 coding DNA: TGTGCCATCAGTGAAGGGACAGCGACTCATGGCTACACCTTC.

This clone has more than one count but fewer than ten. Within the sample, other DNA sequences also encode this same CDR3. The chain combines TRBV5-1 with TRBJ1-4; 8 bases match TRBD1. Germline-derived CDR1 and CDR2 are SGHRS and YFSETQ. CDR3 length: 14 amino acids. V gave up 0 bases and J gave up 6 bases; unmatched junction bases: 1. CDR3 sequence (DNA): TGCGCCAGCAGCTTGGCAGGGGGCGATGAAAAACTGTTTTTT. It is translated as CASSLAGGDEKLFF.

The chain joins TRBV2 to TRBJ2-1, with D perhaps TRBD2 (6 bases). Germline lookup yields CDR1 SNHLY and CDR2 FYNNEI. The CDR3 has 12 amino acids. V was shortened by 3 bases and J by 6 bases, with 6 bases between the two germline ends. The CDR3 loop is CASSEGGNEQFF. CDR3 bases: TGTGCCAGCAGTGAGGGAGGCAATGAGCAGTTCTTC.

V and J are TRBV11-2 and TRBJ2-7, with 9 bases aligning to TRBD1. The V and J ends lost 1 base and 7 bases, in that order; junction bases with no gene match: 8. This CDR3 is 15 amino acids long. Germline V gives CDR1 SGHAT, CDR2 FQNNGV. CDR3 coding DNA: TGTGCCAGCAGCTTAGTTCGGGACAGGGCGGGAGAGCAGTACTTC. Translated, it gives CASSLVRDRAGEQYF.

The chain uses TRBV28 and TRBJ2-1; D gene ambiguous. Trimming left V 4 bases short and J 5 bases short, with 6 bases between. The CDR3 is made up of 12 amino acids. CDR1 MDHEN and CDR2 SYDVKM come from the germline V gene. The CDR3 region is CASSSLNNEQFF. CDR3 DNA: TGTGCCAGCAGTTCCCTAAACAATGAGCAGTTCTTC. Supplemented by reference TRBV28 and TRBJ2-1, the full variable domain reads DVKVTQSSRYLVKRTGEKVFLECVQDMDHENMFWYRQDPGLGLRLIYFSYDVKMKEKGDIPEGYSVSREKKERFSLILESASTNQTSMYLCASSSLNNEQFFGPGTRLTVL.

The table lists this clone with a few counts. This chain joins TRBV28 and TRBJ1-1, with unresolved D. CDR1 and CDR2 (germline): MDHEN, SYDVKM. The CDR3 totals 13 residues. Trimming left V 7 bases short and J 3 bases short, with 12 bases between. Here the CDR3 reads CASTPRRYTEAFF. The CDR3 coding sequence is TGTGCCAGCACCCCAAGGAGGTACACTGAAGCTTTCTTT.

This clone was recorded many times. The J gene is TRBJ1-1, the V gene TRBV14; the D gene is possibly TRBD1 (6 bases). The CDR3 totals 14 residues. Germline assignment: CDR1 SGHDN and CDR2 FVKESK. Trimming pared 6 bases from V and 4 bases from J, leaving 15 bases between. Here the CDR3 reads CASSGQPPGTEAFF. CDR3 DNA sequence: TGTGCCAGCAGTGGACAGCCTCCTGGCACTGAAGCTTTCTTT.

This clone was seen only a few times. The chain has TRBV5-8 and TRBJ2-1; 9 bases are shared with TRBD1. Germline lookup yields CDR1 SGHTS and CDR2 YDEGEE. V was pared by 7 bases and J by 7 bases, with 9 bases of the junction left unmatched. The CDR3 runs to 14 residues. The CDR3 here is CASPRDRADNEQFF. CDR3 sequence (DNA): TGTGCCAGCCCTAGGGACAGGGCGGATAATGAGCAGTTCTTC. The full variable domain, in which reference TRBV5-8 and TRBJ2-1 provide the parts outside the CDR3, is EAGVTQSPTHLIKTRGQQATLRCSPISGHTSVYWYQQALGLGLQFLLWYDEGEERNRGNFPPRFSGRQFPNYSSELNVNALELEDSALYLCASPRDRADNEQFFGPGTRLTVL.

This sequence joins TRBV18 and TRBJ1-3; unclear D gene. Deletions cut 1 base from V and 0 bases from J, with 4 bases between. Germline CDR1 KGHSH, CDR2 LQKENI. There are 14 residues in the CDR3. The CDR3 nucleotides read TGTGCCAGCTCACCACAGAGCTCTGGAAACACCATATATTTT. Its protein product is CASSPQSSGNTIYF.

This clone was found a few times. The sample holds other DNA sequences that translate to the same CDR3. V gene TRBV5-1 combines with J gene TRBJ2-5; no definite D call. The V end lost 5 bases, the J end lost 5 bases, and 7 bases lay between the germline ends. The CDR3 covers 11 residues. Germline CDR1 is SGHRS and CDR2 is YFSETQ. The CDR3 spells CASSSGETQYF. CDR3 coding DNA: TGCGCCAGCAGTTCGGGTGAGACCCAGTACTTC.

This clone was counted between two and nine times. V and J are TRBV2 and TRBJ2-2; possible D gene TRBD1, 5 bases. Trimming took off 6 bases at V and 2 bases at J, with 10 bases between the two ends. Germline V gene sequence: CDR1 SNHLY, CDR2 FYNNEI. The CDR3 covers 14 residues. The CDR3 loop reads CASRIQGNTGELFF. As DNA, the CDR3 is TGTGCCAGCAGAATTCAGGGAAACACCGGGGAGCTGTTTTTT.

This clone has only a few counts. The rearrangement uses TRBV6-5 and TRBJ1-2; 7 nucleotides agree with TRBD1. Germline loops: CDR1 MNHEY, CDR2 SVGAGI. The junction had 10 bases not matched to a gene; V was cut back by 5 bases and J by 4 bases. The CDR3 consists of 15 residues. The CDR3 protein is CASSGKPGTVYGYTF. DNA for the CDR3: TGTGCCAGCAGTGGCAAACCCGGGACAGTCTATGGCTACACCTTC.

This clone was counted only a few times. V and J are TRBV18 and TRBJ1-6, with D tentatively TRBD1 (5 bases). The CDR3 is made up of 15 amino acids. CDR1 is KGHSH and CDR2 is LQKENI in the germline V gene. V lost 6 bases and J 7 bases, leaving 16 bases between the germline ends. CDR3 bases: TGTGCCAGCTCTCCCATAGGGGTACCGAATTCACCCCTCCACTTT. Translating gives CASSPIGVPNSPLHF.

This clone has a handful of counts. The V and J genes are TRBV11-2 and TRBJ1-2, with D perhaps matching TRBD1 (6 bases). The CDR3 spans 16 residues. Trimming pared 0 bases from V and 1 base from J, leaving 12 bases between. Germline V gene sequence: CDR1 SGHAT, CDR2 FQNNGV. The CDR3 DNA sequence: TGTGCCAGCAGCTTAGATCTAGACAGGATTAACTATGGCTACACCTTC. Its protein is CASSLDLDRINYGYTF.

V gene TRBV4-1 combines with J gene TRBJ2-5; 12 nucleotides align to TRBD1. The V gene end was trimmed by 0 bases and the J gene end by 4 bases; junction bases not matched to a gene: 6. This CDR3 contains 17 residues. Germline CDR1 and CDR2: MGHRA and YSYEKL. The CDR3: CASSQEKGDRGRETQYF. For the CDR3, the DNA is TGCGCCAGCAGCCAAGAAAAAGGGGACAGGGGGCGAGAGACCCAGTACTTC.

The V and J genes are TRBV30 and TRBJ2-7; weak D call: TRBD2 (6 bases). The CDR3 extends over 14 amino acids. Deletions cut 2 bases from V and 2 bases from J, with 13 bases between. Germline V gives CDR1 GTSNPN, CDR2 SVGIG (reference sequence). Written as DNA, the CDR3 is TGTGCCTGGAGTATAACCGGGGGAACCTACGAGCAGTACTTC. It is translated as CAWSITGGTYEQYF.

This clone was observed a handful of times. The chain recombines TRBV28 with TRBJ2-2, with TRBD2 matching 9 bases. The CDR3 spans 16 residues. V lost 6 bases and J lost 4; bases outside the gene matches: 9. The germline V gene has CDR1 MDHEN and CDR2 SYDVKM. This CDR3 reads CASSLSGSETTGELFF. The CDR3 nucleotides are TGTGCCAGCAGCCTTAGCGGGAGTGAGACCACCGGGGAGCTGTTTTTT.

A note on this clone: A read error is possible here, since a much larger clone lies one base away. This chain joins TRBV5-4 and TRBJ2-6, with D maybe TRBD1 (5 bases). The germline V gene encodes CDR1 SGHNT and CDR2 YYREEE (reference sequence). The CDR3 spans 13 residues. CDR3 in amino acids: CTSEDTGANVLTF. The CDR3 region has the DNA TGTACCAGCGAGGACACTGGGGCCAACGTCCTGACTTTC.

The V and J genes are TRBV30 and TRBJ1-3; perhaps TRBD1 as D (5 bases). The CDR3 is 15 amino acids. Trimming shortened V by 2 bases and J by 0 bases, and 11 bases separated the two germline ends. Germline CDR1 and CDR2: GTSNPN and SVGIG (reference sequence). The CDR3 is CAWSWGGGSGNTIYF. The DNA of the CDR3 is TGTGCCTGGAGTTGGGGCGGGGGCTCTGGAAACACCATATATTTT. The full variable domain, completed using reference TRBV30 and TRBJ1-3, is SQTIHQWPATLVQPVGSPLSLECTVEGTSNPNLYWYRQAAGRGLQLLFYSVGIGQISSEVPQNLSASRPQDRQFILSSKKLLLSDSGFYLCAWSWGGGSGNTIYFGEGSWLTVV.

This clone was counted a few times. This rearrangement joins TRBV7-2 to TRBJ2-3, with a weak D call TRBD1 (5 bases). Between the trimmed V and J ends, which lost 6 bases and 10 bases, there was a span of 11 bases. This CDR3 has 11 residues. Germline V gene data show CDR1 as SGHTA and CDR2 as FQGNSA. The CDR3 sequence is CASRVDSAQYF. CDR3 bases: TGTGCCAGCAGGGTCGACAGTGCGCAGTATTTT. Based on the CDR3 plus reference TRBV7-2 and TRBJ2-3, the full variable domain is GAGVSQSPSNKVTEKGKDVELRCDPISGHTALYWYRQSLGQGLEFLIYFQGNSAPDKSGLPSDRFSAERTGGSVSTLTIQRTQQEDSAVYLCASRVDSAQYFGPGTRLTVL.

The sample holds a few counts of this clone. The chain joins TRBV27 to TRBJ2-7; D unclear. Germline CDR1 and CDR2: MNHEY and SMNVEV (reference sequence). The CDR3 is 13 residues long. V was pared by 6 bases and J by 0 bases, with 9 bases between. Written as DNA, the CDR3 is TGTGCCAGCAGCCCCCCCTACTCCTACGAGCAGTACTTC. It specifies CASSPPYSYEQYF.

This clone was observed a few times. The rearrangement joins TRBV28 to TRBJ2-3; 8 positions match TRBD2. Germline lookup yields CDR1 MDHEN and CDR2 SYDVKM. J lost 3 bases, V lost 1 base, and 6 bases had no gene match. This CDR3 is built from 16 residues. CDR3 coding DNA: TGTGCCAGCAGTTTATCCAGCGGGAGTGGAACAGATACGCAGTATTTT. Translated, it gives CASSLSSGSGTDTQYF.

The chain links TRBV9 to TRBJ1-3; D unclear. V shed 1 base and J shed 4 bases, with 9 bases lying between them. Germline V CDR1 and CDR2: SGDLS, YYNGEE. The CDR3 is 14 amino acids. The CDR3 DNA sequence: TGTGCCAGCAGCGTAAGGCAGGCCGGAAACACCATATATTTT. Translating gives CASSVRQAGNTIYF.

This clone was observed a few times. The rearrangement uses TRBV7-2 and TRBJ2-5, with TRBD2 matching over 14 bases. The germline CDR1 and CDR2 sequences are SGHTA and FQGNSA. CDR3 length: 17 amino acids. V was clipped by 3 bases and J by 7 bases; unmatched bases: 10. The CDR3 DNA sequence: TGTGCCAGCAGCTTCGGACTAGCGGGAGGCGTTGGCGTGACCCAGTACTTC. This gives the protein CASSFGLAGGVGVTQYF.

This clone came up a few times. The gene calls are TRBV7-9 and TRBJ2-3; 11 nucleotides match TRBD1. This CDR3 is 14 amino acids long. V gave up 6 bases and J gave up 5 bases; unmatched junction bases: 4. From germline, CDR1 is SEHNR and CDR2 FQNEAQ (reference sequence). CDR3 residues: CASRSGTGGDTQYF. The CDR3 nucleotides read TGTGCCAGCAGGTCCGGGACAGGGGGAGATACGCAGTATTTT.

The table lists this clone with many counts. The chain couples TRBV7-2 to TRBJ2-7; 12 bases map to TRBD1. Germline CDR1 is SGHTA and CDR2 is FQGNSA. Trimming took 6 bases from V and 4 from J; bases not matched to a gene: 4. The CDR3 has 14 amino acids. CDR3 region: CASRLGQGAYEQYF. The CDR3 DNA sequence: TGTGCCAGCAGACTGGGACAGGGGGCATACGAGCAGTACTTC.

This clone turned up a few times. The chain joins TRBV7-2 to TRBJ1-2, with a weak D call TRBD1 (6 bases). Germline V gene data show CDR1 as SGHTA and CDR2 as FQGNSA. The CDR3 runs 14 residues. With 4 bases removed from V and 4 bases from J, the gap between germline ends came to 13 bases. Here the CDR3 reads CASSSIQGGYGYTF. The CDR3 region has the DNA TGTGCCAGCAGCTCCATACAGGGCGGCTATGGCTACACCTTC.

This clone was detected only a few times. The rearrangement links TRBV7-6 to TRBJ1-6, with a tentative D call TRBD1 (6 bases). Trimming stripped 1 base from V and 10 bases from J, with 14 bases between. Per the germline V gene, CDR1 is SGHVS and CDR2 is FNYEAQ. This CDR3 has 15 amino acids. CDR3 region: CASSLERRGISPLHF. CDR3 bases: TGTGCCAGCAGCTTAGAGCGCAGGGGAATCTCACCCCTCCACTTT.

CDR3 DNA: TGTGCCAGCAGCCGCCTGGACGGGAAGACCTACGAGCAGTACTTC. It encodes CASSRLDGKTYEQYF. This chain joins TRBV5-5 and TRBJ2-7, with D tentatively TRBD2 (5 bases). Germline assignment: CDR1 SGHKS and CDR2 YYEKEE (reference sequence). The CDR3 extends over 15 amino acids. The V end was cut by 4 bases, the J end by 2 bases, with 16 bases between.